The 32 T cell receptor beta chains given below trace back to one sample, sequenced in a study of T cells in Graves' hyperthyroidism and ophthalmopathy. The TCR beta CDR3 regions underwent amplification using RNA transcripts as the source. When the TCR CDR3 underwent first-round RT-PCR, the HTBI primer set was used. In TCRdb, the multiplex PCR reads were re-called with MiXCR into one record per CDR3 protein. The repertoire includes 45,000 to 75,000 distinct CDR3 sequences, about 50% of them detected once, and under 15% sits in the top ten. The sequenced sample consisted of blood. Receptors were obtained from a woman aged 25 to 39 with Graves' ophthalmopathy.

The gene calls are TRBV11-2 and TRBJ1-2; 8 bases match TRBD1. This CDR3 has 13 residues. Looked up from germline, CDR1 is SGHAT and CDR2 is FQNNGV. Losses at the gene ends were 5 bases for V and 12 bases for J; bases not matched to a gene: 11. The CDR3 spells CASSGQGVGGNTF. CDR3 DNA sequence: TGTGCCAGCAGCGGACAGGGTGTGGGGGGAAACACCTTC.

This clonotype was detected many times. The chain has TRBV5-1 and TRBJ2-5; D is ambiguous. Trimming stripped 1 base from V and 0 bases from J, with 7 bases between. Germline lookup yields CDR1 SGHRS and CDR2 YFSETQ. This CDR3 spans 14 amino acids. The chain's CDR3 is CASSLRPDQETQYF. The DNA of the CDR3 is TGCGCCAGCAGCTTGAGGCCAGACCAAGAGACCCAGTACTTC.

The genes are TRBV9 and TRBJ2-1; D gene ambiguous. V was pared by 7 bases and J by 10 bases, with 12 bases between. The CDR3 spans 11 residues. The germline CDR1 and CDR2 sequences are SGDLS and YYNGEE. CDR3 bases: TGTGCCAGCGCTAGAGGCAGCGAGCAGTTCTTC. Translating it yields CASARGSEQFF. Filled out from reference TRBV9 and TRBJ2-1, the complete variable domain reads DSGVTQTPKHLITATGQRVTLRCSPRSGDLSVYWYQQSLDQGLQFLIQYYNGEERAKGNILERFSAQQFPDLHSELNLSSLELGDSALYFCASARGSEQFFGPGTRLTVL.

V and J are TRBV29-1 and TRBJ2-7, with 12 positions matching TRBD2. The CDR3 contains 23 residues. CDR1 is SQVTM and CDR2 is ANQGSEA in the germline V gene. The CDR3 here is CRERNRGARGLAGPLRVVKAQYF. The CDR3 DNA reads TGCAGAGAACGCAACAGGGGGGCGAGAGGACTAGCGGGACCCCTACGAGTTGTTAAAGCGCAGTACTTC.

With regard to this clonotype: Because it lacks the conserved phenylalanine or tryptophan at the end, this CDR3 is likely a read error. The CDR3 here is CASRAGGVDGYTS. For the CDR3, the DNA is TGTGCCAGCAGAGCCGGGGGGGTGGATGGCTACACCTCC. The chain couples TRBV5-5 to TRBJ1-2; maybe TRBD1 (5 bases). The V end was cut by 5 bases, the J end by 6 bases, with 14 bases between. The CDR3 contains 13 residues. In germline, CDR1 is SGHKS, CDR2 YYEKEE (reference sequence).

This clonotype was found many times. The CDR3 is CASSLDATGLNTEAFF. DNA for the CDR3: TGTGCCAGCAGCTTGGATGCGACAGGGCTGAACACTGAAGCTTTCTTT. V and J are TRBV5-6 and TRBJ1-1; 7 bases are a match to TRBD1. V lost 0 bases, J lost 0 bases, and 5 bases stayed unmatched. The CDR3 has 16 residues. Germline-derived CDR1 and CDR2 are SGHDT and YYEEEE.

This clonotype has ten or more counts. This chain links TRBV20-1 with TRBJ2-7, with a possible D match to TRBD2 (5 bases). Germline assignment: CDR1 DFQATT and CDR2 SNEGSKA (reference sequence). The CDR3 has 13 residues. V was clipped by 6 bases and J by 4 bases, with 16 bases between them. The DNA of the CDR3 is TGCAGTGCCCTGGACTTCTCCTGGTACGAGCAGTACTTC. It is translated as CSALDFSWYEQYF.

The V call is TRBV7-9, the J call TRBJ1-2; TRBD1 is a possible D gene (6 bases). With 5 bases removed from V and 8 bases from J, the gap between germline ends came to 15 bases. The CDR3 runs to 13 residues. Germline lookup yields CDR1 SEHNR and CDR2 FQNEAQ (reference sequence). CDR3: CASSPEWTDGYTF. The CDR3 nucleotides are TGTGCCAGCAGCCCTGAGTGGACAGACGGCTACACCTTC.

This clonotype has ten or more counts. This rearrangement joins TRBV11-2 to TRBJ2-7; TRBD2 agrees at 8 bases. Germline CDR1 and CDR2: SGHAT and FQNNGV. Germline trimming cut 2 bases from V and 3 bases from J; bases unmatched to any gene: 6. CDR3 length equals 15 residues. Here the CDR3 reads CASSLSAGAVYEQYF. The CDR3 nucleotides read TGTGCCAGCAGCTTATCAGCGGGAGCCGTCTACGAGCAGTACTTC.

In this sample, this clonotype turned up once. The CDR3 protein is CASSLDALGQPQHF. The DNA of the CDR3 is TGTGCCAGCAGCTTGGATGCTCTGGGCCAGCCCCAGCATTTT. The V call is TRBV7-9, the J call TRBJ1-5; D not resolved. The CDR3 is made up of 14 amino acids. Germline values: CDR1 SEHNR, CDR2 FQNEAQ (reference sequence). Trimming pared 3 bases from V and 7 bases from J, leaving 13 bases between.

The chain employs TRBV7-9 and TRBJ2-5; D is unresolved. V lost 1 base and J 0 bases, leaving 12 bases between the germline ends. CDR3 size: 16 residues. From germline, CDR1 is SEHNR and CDR2 FQNEAQ (reference sequence). The CDR3 DNA reads as TGTGCCAGCAGCTTAGGGGTCGGGCCGTACCAAGAGACCCAGTACTTC. It yields the protein CASSLGVGPYQETQYF.

This clonotype was counted ten times or more. The V and J genes are TRBV2 and TRBJ2-7; 9 bases match TRBD1. Losses at the gene ends were 0 bases for V and 0 bases for J; bases not matched to a gene: 3. The CDR3 consists of 16 residues. The germline CDR1 and CDR2 sequences are SNHLY and FYNNEI. Written as DNA, the CDR3 is TGTGCCAGCAGTGAAGCACGACAGGGGGTCTCCTACGAGCAGTACTTC. Residues: CASSEARQGVSYEQYF. The full variable domain, completed using reference TRBV2 and TRBJ2-7, is EPEVTQTPSHQVTQMGQEVILRCVPISNHLYFYWYRQILGQKVEFLVSFYNNEISEKSEIFDDQFSVERPDGSNFTLKIRSTKLEDSAMYFCASSEARQGVSYEQYFGPGTRLTVT.

This clonotype was detected once. This chain links TRBV7-9 with TRBJ1-5, with D perhaps TRBD1 (5 bases). This CDR3 has 15 amino acids. Germline V gene data show CDR1 as SEHNR and CDR2 as FQNEAQ (reference sequence). The V and J ends lost 5 bases and 2 bases respectively, with 13 bases between them. CDR3 coding DNA: TGTGCCAGCAGCGCGTGGGGCGTAGGCAATCAGCCCCAGCATTTT. Protein: CASSAWGVGNQPQHF.

This clonotype has a count of ten or more. The V call is TRBV4-1, the J call TRBJ2-2; D call uncertain. V lost 1 base and J lost 4, with 10 bases in between. CDR3 size: 15 residues. Germline values: CDR1 MGHRA, CDR2 YSYEKL. CDR3 protein: CASSQGSALTGELFF. DNA of the CDR3: TGCGCCAGCAGCCAAGGTTCAGCGCTCACCGGGGAGCTGTTTTTT.

The V call is TRBV7-8, the J call TRBJ2-2; D uncertain. The CDR3 extends over 13 amino acids. Trimming stripped 5 bases from V and 1 base from J, with 5 bases between. The germline V gene encodes CDR1 SGHVS and CDR2 FQNEAQ. CDR3 in amino acids: CASSHRNTGELFF. As DNA, the CDR3 is TGTGCCAGCAGCCACAGGAACACCGGGGAGCTGTTTTTT.

Many counts were recorded for this clonotype. The chain is built from TRBV2 and TRBJ2-1, with 10 nucleotides matching TRBD2. The germline V gene has CDR1 SNHLY and CDR2 FYNNEI. V dropped 7 bases and J dropped 5; count of bases not matched to a gene: 5. This CDR3 comprises 14 residues. CDR3 sequence (DNA): TGTGCCAGCACCCTAGGACTAGCGGACAATGAGCAGTTCTTC. Amino acid sequence: CASTLGLADNEQFF.

This sequence joins TRBV15 and TRBJ2-5; 11 nucleotides line up with TRBD2. The V gene's germline CDR1 is LNHNV and CDR2 YYDKDF (reference sequence). The CDR3 runs to 15 residues. The ends lost 3 bases at V and 3 bases at J; junction bases unmatched: 3. CDR3 nucleotide sequence: TGTGCCACCAGCAGCGGGGGACTAGCGGAAGAGACCCAGTACTTC. This encodes CATSSGGLAEETQYF. Complete variable domain (other parts from reference TRBV15 and TRBJ2-5): DAMVIQNPRYQVTQFGKPVTLSCSQTLNHNVMYWYQQKSSQAPKLLFHYYDKDFNNEADTPDNFQSRRPNTSFCFLDIRSPGLGDTAMYLCATSSGGLAEETQYFGPGTRLLVL.

The chain joins TRBV20-1 to TRBJ2-2, with D tentatively TRBD2 (5 bases). This CDR3 region has 15 residues. The V gene's germline CDR1 is DFQATT and CDR2 SNEGSKA (reference sequence). V lost 1 base and J 4 bases, leaving 13 bases between the germline ends. CDR3 nucleotide sequence: TGCAGTGCTAGAGCCTCTAGCCTGAGCACCGGGGAGCTGTTTTTT. It encodes CSARASSLSTGELFF.

This clonotype was seen ten or more times. This chain uses TRBV5-6 with TRBJ2-1; maybe TRBD2 (6 bases). The V gene's germline CDR1 is SGHDT and CDR2 YYEEEE. The CDR3 totals 13 residues. V lost 7 bases and J 4 bases, leaving 12 bases between the germline ends. CDR3 coding DNA: TGTGCCAGCGGGCTAGCGCTATACAATGAGCAGTTCTTC. Translation gives CASGLALYNEQFF.

At least ten counts were recorded for this clonotype. This sequence joins TRBV20-1 and TRBJ2-7; 9 nucleotides agree with TRBD2. V lost 2 bases to trimming and J lost 2 bases; unmatched junction nucleotides: 1. The CDR3 consists of 13 residues. The V gene's germline CDR1 is DFQATT and CDR2 SNEGSKA (reference sequence). CDR3 nucleotide sequence: TGCAGTGCTAGACTAGCGGGGCCCTACGAGCAGTACTTC. Its translation: CSARLAGPYEQYF.

This clonotype was counted at least ten times. The chain uses TRBV6-1 and TRBJ2-1, with 10 bases aligning to TRBD2. The trim removed 2 bases at V and 3 bases at J, leaving 7 bases unmatched. Germline loops: CDR1 MNHNS, CDR2 SASEGT. CDR3 length equals 17 residues. Here the CDR3 DNA reads TGTGCCAGCAGTGAACTTACTAGCGGGATCCTCTACAATGAGCAGTTCTTC. It specifies CASSELTSGILYNEQFF.

Concerning this clonotype itself: One end of the junction varies from germline; a read error may be responsible. This chain uses TRBV20-1 with TRBJ1-3; possible D gene TRBD1, 6 bases. Germline values: CDR1 DFQATT, CDR2 SNEGSKA (reference sequence). The CDR3 contains 14 residues. CDR3 coding DNA: TGCAGTACTTGGGACAAGAGCTCTGGGAACACCATATATTTT. It translates to CSTWDKSSGNTIYF.

This clonotype showed up many times. This sequence joins TRBV5-6 and TRBJ1-2; D not resolved. CDR1 is SGHDT, CDR2 YYEEEE, per germline. With 4 bases removed from V and 8 bases from J, the gap between germline ends came to 24 bases. This CDR3 contains 16 residues. Here the CDR3 reads CASSPLDGLGFGGYTF. The DNA for the CDR3 is TGTGCCAGCAGCCCCTTGGATGGCTTGGGTTTCGGCGGCTACACCTTC.

The V gene is TRBV15, the J gene TRBJ2-2; D uncertain. Germline V gene lookup returns CDR1 LNHNV and CDR2 YYDKDF (reference sequence). The CDR3 spans 10 residues. V lost 1 base, J lost 9 bases, and 0 bases lay in between. CDR3 bases: TGTGCCACCAGCAGAGGGGAGCTGTTTTTT. Its protein product is CATSRGELFF.

This clonotype was counted ten times or more. The CDR3 does not end in the conserved phenylalanine or tryptophan, so this is likely a read error. The chain links TRBV7-9 to TRBJ1-1, with 8 nucleotides matching TRBD1. V lost 2 bases and J lost 6; bases outside the gene matches: 11. Germline CDR1 is SEHNR and CDR2 is FQNEAQ (reference sequence). The CDR3 totals 16 residues. DNA of the CDR3: TGTGCCAGCAGCTTACCTGACAGGGGTAGGGGCCCTGAAGCTTTCCTT. Its protein product is CASSLPDRGRGPEAFL.

This clonotype was counted a few times. The rearrangement joins TRBV14 to TRBJ2-1; 10 bases fit TRBD2. Trimming at V came to 0 bases and at J to 0 bases, leaving 8 bases not matched to a gene. Germline-derived CDR1 and CDR2 are SGHDN and FVKESK. This CDR3 spans 19 amino acids. The CDR3 loop reads CASSQDRTSGSSSYNEQFF. For the CDR3, the DNA is TGTGCCAGCAGCCAAGATCGGACTAGCGGTTCAAGCTCCTACAATGAGCAGTTCTTC.

This chain links TRBV24-1 with TRBJ2-3; 7 bases agree with TRBD2. After removal of 11 bases from V and 1 base from J, the junction contained 20 bases not matched to a gene. CDR3 length: 18 residues. The germline gives CDR1 KGHDR, CDR2 SFDVKD. The CDR3 nucleotides read TGTGCCAGCTCACAAAGCCCCCCTGCTAGCGGCCGCACAGATACGCAGTATTTT. Translation gives CASSQSPPASGRTDTQYF.

On this clonotype: One junction end does not reproduce the germline sequence, and a read error may be involved. V usage is TRBV12-3 or TRBV12-4 and J usage is TRBJ2-1; a possible D gene is TRBD1 (6 bases). This CDR3 region has 11 residues. The CDR3 reads CASSFLQGQSF. CDR3 DNA: TGTGCCAGCAGTTTTCTTCAGGGGCAGTCCTTC.

On this clonotype itself: At one boundary the junction diverges from the germline segment, which might be a read error. The chain joins TRBV24-1 to TRBJ2-5; D gene ambiguous. CDR1 KGHDR and CDR2 SFDVKD come from the germline V gene. The CDR3 has 11 amino acids. CDR3 DNA: TGTGCCATCAGTTACGGAGTGACCCAGTACTTC. Its protein product is CAISYGVTQYF.

This rearrangement joins TRBV2 to TRBJ1-5, with 7 bases matching TRBD1. The V gene's germline CDR1 is SNHLY and CDR2 FYNNEI. CDR3 length: 14 amino acids. V lost 5 bases to trimming and J lost 9 bases; unmatched junction nucleotides: 10. The CDR3 is CASSLSGGEWPQHF. CDR3 bases: TGTGCCAGCAGTCTCTCAGGGGGAGAGTGGCCCCAGCATTTT.

As concerns this clonotype: This is likely a read error, given that the CDR3 carries no conserved phenylalanine or tryptophan at its end. The CDR3 DNA reads TGCAGTGCTAGCTCGCCGGGCCTAGCGGCCTACAATGGGCAGTTCTCC. This encodes CSASSPGLAAYNGQFS. The rearrangement uses TRBV20-1 and TRBJ2-1, with 7 bases fitting TRBD2. Germline lookup yields CDR1 DFQATT and CDR2 SNEGSKA (reference sequence). This CDR3 region has 16 residues.

V gene TRBV10-3 combines with J gene TRBJ1-1, with 11 positions matching TRBD1. V trimming: 6 bases; J trimming: 3 bases; junction bases outside the gene matches: 3. This CDR3 is built from 14 residues. The germline V gene has CDR1 ENHRY and CDR2 SYGVKD. In nucleotides, the CDR3 is TGTGCCATCAGCCAGGGACAGGGGGACACTGAAGCTTTCTTT. Its protein is CAISQGQGDTEAFF.